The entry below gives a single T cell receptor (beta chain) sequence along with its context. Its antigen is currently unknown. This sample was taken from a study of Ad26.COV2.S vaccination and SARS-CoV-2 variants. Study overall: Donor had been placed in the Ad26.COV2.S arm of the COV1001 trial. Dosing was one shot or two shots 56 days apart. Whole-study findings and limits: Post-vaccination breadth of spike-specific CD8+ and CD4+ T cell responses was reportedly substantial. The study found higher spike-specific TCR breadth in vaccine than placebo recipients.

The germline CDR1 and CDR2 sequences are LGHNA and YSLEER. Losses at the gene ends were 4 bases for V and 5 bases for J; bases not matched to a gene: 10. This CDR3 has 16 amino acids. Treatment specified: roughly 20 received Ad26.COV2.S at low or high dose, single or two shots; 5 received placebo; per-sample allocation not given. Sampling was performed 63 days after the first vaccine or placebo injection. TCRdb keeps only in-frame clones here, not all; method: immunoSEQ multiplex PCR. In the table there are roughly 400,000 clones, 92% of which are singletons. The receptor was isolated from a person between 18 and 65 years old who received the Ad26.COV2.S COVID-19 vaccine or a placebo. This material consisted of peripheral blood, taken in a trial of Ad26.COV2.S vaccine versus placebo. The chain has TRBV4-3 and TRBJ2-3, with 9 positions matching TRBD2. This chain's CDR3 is CASSRTSGLAVDTQYF. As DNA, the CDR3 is TGCGCCAGCAGCCGAACCTCGGGACTAGCAGTAGATACGCAGTATTTT.